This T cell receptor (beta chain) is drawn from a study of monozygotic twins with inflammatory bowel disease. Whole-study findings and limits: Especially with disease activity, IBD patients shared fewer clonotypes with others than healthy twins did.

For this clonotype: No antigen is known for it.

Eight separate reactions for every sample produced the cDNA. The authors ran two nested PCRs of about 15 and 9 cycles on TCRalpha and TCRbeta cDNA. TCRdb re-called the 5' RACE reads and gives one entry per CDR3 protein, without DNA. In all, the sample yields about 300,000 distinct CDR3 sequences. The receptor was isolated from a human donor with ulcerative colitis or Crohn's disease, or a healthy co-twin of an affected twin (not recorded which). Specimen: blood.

This chain's CDR3 is CASSLGQGDTDTQYF. The rearrangement links TRBV12-3 or TRBV12-4 to TRBJ2-3; TCRdb selects TRBD1, and the lack of DNA leaves this call unchecked. The CDR3 is 15 residues long.